The clone carrying this TCR beta chain has only a few counts. The V gene's germline CDR1 is SEHNR and CDR2 FQNEAQ (reference sequence). The CDR3 totals 16 residues. The V and J ends lost 4 bases and 6 bases, in that order; junction bases with no gene match: 11. The data were obtained in a study of T-cell memory formation after mild COVID-19. Study overall: TCR clustering was largely donor specific.

UMIs and sample barcodes were carried by the TCR alpha and TCR beta cDNA libraries that 5'RACE produced using constant-segment primers. A single record per CDR3 protein comes from TCRdb applying MiXCR to the 5' RACE reads. Of 300,000 to 400,000 distinct CDR3 sequences listed, approximately 15% are singletons. The chain carries TRBV7-9 and TRBJ2-2, with 7 bases aligning to TRBD1. The sequence derives from a man between 18 and 29 years old who had mild COVID-19 (a few samples of this study predate the infection). Cell type and time point are not known. The sequencing sample was made of PBMCs or a T cell subset sorted from them (not recorded which). The CDR3 loop is CASSSNRGEKSGELFF. For the CDR3, the DNA is TGTGCCAGCAGCTCCAACAGGGGAGAGAAATCCGGGGAGCTGTTTTTT.